The entry below describes one T cell receptor beta chain. Its antigen remains unknown. These donors, healthy bone marrow donors, were studied. The data belong to a study of cytomegalovirus exposure and HLA in healthy donors. The overall study: The study placed about 81% of its approximately 360 genotyped donors in the Caucasian-associated ancestry cluster.

Trimming removed 2 bases from V and 2 bases from J, with 13 bases in between. Germline V gene lookup returns CDR1 WNHNN and CDR2 SYGVQD (reference sequence). This CDR3 has 15 residues. PCR involved 60 Vbeta and 13 Jbeta primers. The table came from immunoSEQ multiplex PCR; TCRdb's copy has only in-frame clones and leaves some out. This repertoire shows approximately 140,000 clones, around 82% found once; its top ten account for roughly 3.1%. Overall study results and limits: The study labeled 180 or so TCR beta chains cytomegalovirus-associated. Rare sequences made up most TCRs, while some public TCRs were found in many donors.

The receptor's source is a man aged 18 to 30 in good health and CMV-seropositive. Sample: PBMCs. V gene TRBV10-1 combines with J gene TRBJ2-7; tentatively, D is TRBD1 (6 bases). In nucleotides, the CDR3 is TGCGCCAGCAGTGAGAGCAGGGGATGGACCTACGAGCAGTACTTC. This codes for CASSESRGWTYEQYF.